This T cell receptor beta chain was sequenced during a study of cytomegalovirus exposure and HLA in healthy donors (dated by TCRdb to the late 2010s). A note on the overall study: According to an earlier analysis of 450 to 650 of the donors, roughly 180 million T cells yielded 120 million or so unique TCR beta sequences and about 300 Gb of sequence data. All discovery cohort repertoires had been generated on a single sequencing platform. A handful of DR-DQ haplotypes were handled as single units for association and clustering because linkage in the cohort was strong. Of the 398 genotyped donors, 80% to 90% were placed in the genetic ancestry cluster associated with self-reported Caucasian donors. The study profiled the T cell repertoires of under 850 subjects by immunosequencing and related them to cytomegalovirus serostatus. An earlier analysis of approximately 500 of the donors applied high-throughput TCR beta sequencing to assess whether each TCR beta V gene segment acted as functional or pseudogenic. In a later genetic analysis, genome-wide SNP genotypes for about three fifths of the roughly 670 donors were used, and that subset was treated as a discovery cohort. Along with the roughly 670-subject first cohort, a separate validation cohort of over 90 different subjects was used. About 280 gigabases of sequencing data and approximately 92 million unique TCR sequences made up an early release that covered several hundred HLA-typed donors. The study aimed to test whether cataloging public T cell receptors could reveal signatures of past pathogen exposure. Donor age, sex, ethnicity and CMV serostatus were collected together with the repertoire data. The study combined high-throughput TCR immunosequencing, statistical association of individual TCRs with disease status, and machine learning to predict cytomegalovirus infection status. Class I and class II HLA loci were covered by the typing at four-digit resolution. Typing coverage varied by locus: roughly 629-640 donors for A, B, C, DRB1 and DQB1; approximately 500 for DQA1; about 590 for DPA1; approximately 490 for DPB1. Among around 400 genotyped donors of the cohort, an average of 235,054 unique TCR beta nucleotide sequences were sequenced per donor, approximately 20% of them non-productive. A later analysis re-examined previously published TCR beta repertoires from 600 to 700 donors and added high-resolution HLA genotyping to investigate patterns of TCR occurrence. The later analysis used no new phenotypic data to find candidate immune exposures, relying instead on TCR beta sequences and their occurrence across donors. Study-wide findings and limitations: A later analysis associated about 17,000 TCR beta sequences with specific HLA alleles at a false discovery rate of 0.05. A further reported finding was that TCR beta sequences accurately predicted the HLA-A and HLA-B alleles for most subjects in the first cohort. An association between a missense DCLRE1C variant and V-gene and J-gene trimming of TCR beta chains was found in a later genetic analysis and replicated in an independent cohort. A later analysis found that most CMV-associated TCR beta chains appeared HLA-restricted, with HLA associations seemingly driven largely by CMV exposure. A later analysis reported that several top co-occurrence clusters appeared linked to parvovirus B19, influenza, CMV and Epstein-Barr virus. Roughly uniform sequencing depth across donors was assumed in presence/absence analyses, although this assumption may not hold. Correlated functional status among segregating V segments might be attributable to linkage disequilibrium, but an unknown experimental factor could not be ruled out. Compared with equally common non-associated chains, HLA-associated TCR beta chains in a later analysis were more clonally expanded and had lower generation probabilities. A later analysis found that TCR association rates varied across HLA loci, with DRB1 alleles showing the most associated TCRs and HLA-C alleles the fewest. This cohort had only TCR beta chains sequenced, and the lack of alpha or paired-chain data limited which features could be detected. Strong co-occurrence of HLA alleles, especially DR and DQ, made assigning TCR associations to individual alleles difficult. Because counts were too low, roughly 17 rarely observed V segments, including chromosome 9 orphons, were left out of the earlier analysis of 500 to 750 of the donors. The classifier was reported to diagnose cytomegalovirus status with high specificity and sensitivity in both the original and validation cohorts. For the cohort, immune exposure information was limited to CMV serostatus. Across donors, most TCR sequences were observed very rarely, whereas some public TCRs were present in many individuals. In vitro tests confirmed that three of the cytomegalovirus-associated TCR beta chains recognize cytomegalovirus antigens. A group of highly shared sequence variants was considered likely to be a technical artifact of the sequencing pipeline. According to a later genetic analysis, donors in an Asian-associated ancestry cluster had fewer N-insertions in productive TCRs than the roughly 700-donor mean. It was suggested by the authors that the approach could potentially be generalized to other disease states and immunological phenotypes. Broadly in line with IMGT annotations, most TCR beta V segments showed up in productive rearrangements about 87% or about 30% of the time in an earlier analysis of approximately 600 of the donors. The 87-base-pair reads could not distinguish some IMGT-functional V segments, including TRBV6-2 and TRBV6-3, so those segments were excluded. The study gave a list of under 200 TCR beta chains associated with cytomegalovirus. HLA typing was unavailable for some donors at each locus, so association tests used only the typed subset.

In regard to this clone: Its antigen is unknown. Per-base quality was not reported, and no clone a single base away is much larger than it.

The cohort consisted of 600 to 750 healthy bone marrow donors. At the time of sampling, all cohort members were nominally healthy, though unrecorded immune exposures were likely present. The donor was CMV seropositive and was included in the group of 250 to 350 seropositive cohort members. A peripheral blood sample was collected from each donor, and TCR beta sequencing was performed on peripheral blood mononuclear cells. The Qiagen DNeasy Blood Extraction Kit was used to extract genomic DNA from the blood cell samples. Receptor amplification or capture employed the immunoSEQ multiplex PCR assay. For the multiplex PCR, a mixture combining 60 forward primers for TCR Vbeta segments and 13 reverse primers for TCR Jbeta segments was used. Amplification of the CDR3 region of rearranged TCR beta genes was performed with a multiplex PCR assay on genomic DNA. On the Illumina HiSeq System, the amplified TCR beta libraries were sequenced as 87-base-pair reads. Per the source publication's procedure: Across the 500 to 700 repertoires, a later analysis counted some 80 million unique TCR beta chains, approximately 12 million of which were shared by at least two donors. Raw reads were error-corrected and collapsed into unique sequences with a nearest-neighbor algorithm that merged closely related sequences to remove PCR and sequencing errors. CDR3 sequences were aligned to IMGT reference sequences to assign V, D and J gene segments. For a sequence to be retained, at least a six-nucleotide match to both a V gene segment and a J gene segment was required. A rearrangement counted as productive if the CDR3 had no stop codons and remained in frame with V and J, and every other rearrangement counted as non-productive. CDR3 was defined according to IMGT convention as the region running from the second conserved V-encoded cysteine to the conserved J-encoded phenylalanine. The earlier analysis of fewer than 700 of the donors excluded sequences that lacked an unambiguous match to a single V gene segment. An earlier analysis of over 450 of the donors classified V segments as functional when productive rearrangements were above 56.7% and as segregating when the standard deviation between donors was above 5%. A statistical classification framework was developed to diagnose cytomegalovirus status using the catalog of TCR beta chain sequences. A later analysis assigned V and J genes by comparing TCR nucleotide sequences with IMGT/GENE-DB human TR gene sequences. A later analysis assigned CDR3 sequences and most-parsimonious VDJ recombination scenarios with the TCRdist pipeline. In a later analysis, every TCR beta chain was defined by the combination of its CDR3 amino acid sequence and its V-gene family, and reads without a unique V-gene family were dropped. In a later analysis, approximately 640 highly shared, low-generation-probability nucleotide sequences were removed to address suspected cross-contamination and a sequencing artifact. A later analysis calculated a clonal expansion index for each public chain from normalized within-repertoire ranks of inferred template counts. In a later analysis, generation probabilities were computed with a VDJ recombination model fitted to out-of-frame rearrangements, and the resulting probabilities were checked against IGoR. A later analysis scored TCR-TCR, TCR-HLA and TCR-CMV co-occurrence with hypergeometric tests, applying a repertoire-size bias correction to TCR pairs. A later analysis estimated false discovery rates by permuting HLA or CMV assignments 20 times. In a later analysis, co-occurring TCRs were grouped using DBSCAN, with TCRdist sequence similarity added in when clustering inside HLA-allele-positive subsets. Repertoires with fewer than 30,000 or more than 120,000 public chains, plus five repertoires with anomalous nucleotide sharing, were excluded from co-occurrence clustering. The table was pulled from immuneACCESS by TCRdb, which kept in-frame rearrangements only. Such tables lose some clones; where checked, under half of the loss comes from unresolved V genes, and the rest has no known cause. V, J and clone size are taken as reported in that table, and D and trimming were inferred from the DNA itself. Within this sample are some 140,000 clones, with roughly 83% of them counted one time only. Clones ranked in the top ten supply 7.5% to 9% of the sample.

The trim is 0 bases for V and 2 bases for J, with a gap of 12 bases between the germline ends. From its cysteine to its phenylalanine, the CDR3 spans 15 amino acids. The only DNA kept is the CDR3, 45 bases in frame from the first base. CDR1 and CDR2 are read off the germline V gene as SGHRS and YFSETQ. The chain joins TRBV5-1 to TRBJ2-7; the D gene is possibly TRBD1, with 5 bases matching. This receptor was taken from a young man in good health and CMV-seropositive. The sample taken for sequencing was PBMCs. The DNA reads TGCGCCAGCAGCTTGGAACCAGGGATTGCCTACGAGCAGTACTTC. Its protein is CASSLEPGIAYEQYF.